This is a list of T cell receptor beta chains from one sample in a study of Ad26.COV2.S vaccination and SARS-CoV-2 variants. Profiling relied on immunoSEQ multiplex PCR, and the TCRdb table lists in-frame clones only, not all of them. The data show about 400,000 clones, 83% seen once. Sequenced here: peripheral blood, sampled in a trial of Ad26.COV2.S vaccine versus placebo. Receptors originate from a person between 18 and 65 years old who received the Ad26.COV2.S COVID-19 vaccine or a placebo. Each CDR3 is given with its conserved first and last residue. D genes are given only for firm matches. The size entry is marked missing in some rows and otherwise reads once, few, many or a size class.

D gene: NA; J gene: TRBJ1-5; clone size: NA; V gene: TRBV19; CDR3 protein: CASSIQVQGSQPQHF; CDR3 DNA: TGTGCCAGTAGTATCCAAGTTCAGGGAAGTCAGCCCCAGCATTTT
D gene: TRBD2; J gene: TRBJ2-5; clone size: NA; V gene: TRBV5-1; CDR3 protein: CASSLGLAFAGETQYF; CDR3 DNA: TGCGCCAGCAGCTTGGGACTAGCGTTTGCAGGAGAGACCCAGTACTTC
D gene: NA; J gene: TRBJ1-5; clone size: few; V gene: TRBV4-1; CDR3 protein: CASSQEIPYRVFNQPQHF; CDR3 DNA: TGCGCCAGCAGCCAAGAAATACCCTACAGGGTATTCAATCAGCCCCAGCATTTT
D gene: NA; J gene: TRBJ1-5; clone size: NA; V gene: TRBV27; CDR3 protein: CASSLTGSQPQHF; CDR3 DNA: TGTGCCAGCAGTTTAACAGGGAGTCAGCCCCAGCATTTT
D gene: NA; J gene: TRBJ1-1; clone size: NA; V gene: TRBV5-6; CDR3 protein: CASSDSGKGNTEAFF; CDR3 DNA: TGTGCCAGCAGCGACTCAGGCAAGGGGAACACTGAAGCTTTCTTT
D gene: TRBD1; J gene: TRBJ1-1; clone size: once; V gene: TRBV12-3/TRBV12-4; CDR3 protein: CASSLETGSAFF; CDR3 DNA: TGTGCCAGCAGTCTAGAGACAGGGTCAGCTTTCTTT
D gene: NA; J gene: TRBJ1-2; clone size: few; V gene: TRBV6-1; CDR3 protein: CASSERLYGYTF; CDR3 DNA: TGTGCCAGCAGTGAAAGGTTATACGGCTACACCTTC
D gene: NA; J gene: TRBJ1-1; clone size: NA; V gene: TRBV6-5; CDR3 protein: CATLRPGDNTEAFF; CDR3 DNA: TGTGCCACGCTTAGACCGGGGGACAACACTGAAGCTTTCTTT
D gene: NA; J gene: TRBJ2-7; clone size: NA; V gene: TRBV6-1; CDR3 protein: CASSEAGQDGQYF; CDR3 DNA: TGTGCCAGCAGTGAAGCGGGGCAGGACGGGCAGTACTTC
D gene: NA; J gene: TRBJ1-3; clone size: NA; V gene: TRBV14; CDR3 protein: CASSQDAVGNTIYF; CDR3 DNA: TGTGCCAGCAGCCAAGATGCCGTTGGAAACACCATATATTTT
D gene: NA; J gene: TRBJ1-2; clone size: NA; V gene: TRBV29-1; CDR3 protein: CSVVGLDLYGYTF; CDR3 DNA: TGCAGCGTTGTTGGGCTGGACCTCTATGGCTACACCTTC
D gene: NA; J gene: TRBJ1-1; clone size: NA; V gene: TRBV27; CDR3 protein: CASSRTANTEAFF; CDR3 DNA: TGTGCCAGCAGTCGGACGGCGAACACTGAAGCTTTCTTT
D gene: NA; J gene: TRBJ1-1; clone size: NA; V gene: TRBV30; CDR3 protein: CAWSGSGMEAFF; CDR3 DNA: TGTGCCTGGAGCGGTTCAGGGATGGAAGCTTTCTTT
D gene: NA; J gene: TRBJ2-1; clone size: NA; V gene: TRBV7-3; CDR3 protein: CASSRTPNYNEQFF; CDR3 DNA: TGTGCCAGCAGCAGGACACCCAACTACAATGAGCAGTTCTTC
D gene: NA; J gene: TRBJ1-5; clone size: NA; V gene: TRBV14; CDR3 protein: CASSHSGLDQPQHF; CDR3 DNA: TGTGCCAGCAGCCACTCAGGGCTTGATCAGCCCCAGCATTTT
D gene: NA; J gene: TRBJ2-7; clone size: NA; V gene: TRBV5-1; CDR3 protein: CASSLTSNPGAYEQYF; CDR3 DNA: TGCGCCAGCAGCTTAACCTCGAACCCAGGGGCCTACGAGCAGTACTTC
D gene: NA; J gene: TRBJ2-7; clone size: once; V gene: TRBV4-2; CDR3 protein: CASSPPGQVYGEQYF; CDR3 DNA: TGTGCCAGCAGCCCCCCGGGACAAGTCTACGGGGAGCAGTACTTC
D gene: NA; J gene: TRBJ2-5; clone size: NA; V gene: TRBV19; CDR3 protein: CASSRGWETQYF; CDR3 DNA: TGTGCCAGTAGTAGAGGCTGGGAGACCCAGTACTTC
D gene: TRBD1; J gene: TRBJ2-7; clone size: NA; V gene: TRBV7-9; CDR3 protein: CASSSNTPGQGAQSYEQYF; CDR3 DNA: TGTGCCAGCAGCTCTAATACACCGGGACAGGGGGCGCAGTCTTACGAGCAGTACTTC
D gene: NA; J gene: TRBJ1-2; clone size: few; V gene: TRBV7-3; CDR3 protein: CASSWDPSYGYTF; CDR3 DNA: TGTGCCAGCAGTTGGGACCCGAGCTATGGCTACACCTTC
D gene: TRBD1; J gene: TRBJ1-2; clone size: few; V gene: TRBV7-2; CDR3 protein: CASSSGQANYGYTF; CDR3 DNA: TGTGCCAGCAGCTCGGGACAGGCGAACTATGGCTACACCTTC
D gene: NA; J gene: TRBJ1-2; clone size: NA; V gene: TRBV5-6; CDR3 protein: CASERNNYGYTF; CDR3 DNA: TGTGCCAGTGAGCGGAATAACTATGGCTACACCTTC
D gene: NA; J gene: TRBJ1-1; clone size: NA; V gene: TRBV18; CDR3 protein: CASSPPHSSNTEAFF; CDR3 DNA: TGTGCCAGCTCACCACCGCACAGCTCAAACACTGAAGCTTTCTTT
D gene: NA; J gene: TRBJ2-5; clone size: NA; V gene: TRBV7-2; CDR3 protein: CASSLMQQETQYF; CDR3 DNA: TGTGCCAGCAGCTTAATGCAGCAAGAGACCCAGTACTTC
D gene: NA; J gene: TRBJ1-4; clone size: NA; V gene: TRBV12-5; CDR3 protein: CASGWGVAEKLFF; CDR3 DNA: TGTGCTAGTGGTTGGGGGGTAGCTGAAAAACTGTTTTTT
D gene: NA; J gene: TRBJ2-5; clone size: NA; V gene: TRBV5-4; CDR3 protein: CASSPQGYQETQYF; CDR3 DNA: TGTGCCAGCAGCCCTCAGGGATACCAAGAGACCCAGTACTTC
D gene: TRBD1; J gene: TRBJ2-7; clone size: NA; V gene: TRBV11-3; CDR3 protein: CASSSGQGTESEQYF; CDR3 DNA: TGTGCCAGCAGCTCCGGACAGGGAACTGAATCCGAGCAGTACTTC
D gene: TRBD2; J gene: TRBJ2-7; clone size: NA; V gene: TRBV19; CDR3 protein: CASSIAPSGSYEQYF; CDR3 DNA: TGTGCCAGTAGTATAGCCCCTAGCGGCTCCTACGAGCAGTACTTC
D gene: TRBD1; J gene: TRBJ2-1; clone size: NA; V gene: TRBV11-2; CDR3 protein: CASSFLGQGIFGSHNEQFF; CDR3 DNA: TGTGCCAGCAGCTTTCTGGGACAGGGCATTTTTGGGTCTCACAATGAGCAGTTCTTC
D gene: NA; J gene: TRBJ2-3; clone size: NA; V gene: TRBV20-1; CDR3 protein: CSASLGDTQYF; CDR3 DNA: TGCAGTGCTTCCTTAGGAGATACGCAGTATTTT
D gene: NA; J gene: TRBJ1-1; clone size: NA; V gene: TRBV6-2/TRBV6-3; CDR3 protein: CASSYERGTEAFF; CDR3 DNA: TGTGCCAGCAGTTACGAGAGGGGTACTGAAGCTTTCTTT
D gene: TRBD1; J gene: TRBJ1-4; clone size: NA; V gene: TRBV6-6; CDR3 protein: CASRGQGGLGEKLFF; CDR3 DNA: TGTGCCAGCAGAGGACAGGGGGGTTTGGGCGAAAAACTGTTTTTT
D gene: NA; J gene: TRBJ1-3; clone size: NA; V gene: TRBV11-2; CDR3 protein: CASSLAIGNTIYF; CDR3 DNA: TGTGCCAGCAGCTTAGCCATCGGAAACACCATATATTTT
D gene: NA; J gene: TRBJ1-1; clone size: NA; V gene: TRBV14; CDR3 protein: CASSLTPNAEAFF; CDR3 DNA: TGTGCCAGCAGCCTTACCCCCAATGCTGAAGCTTTCTTT
D gene: NA; J gene: TRBJ2-5; clone size: NA; V gene: TRBV6-2/TRBV6-3; CDR3 protein: CASNPQATRYETQYF; CDR3 DNA: TGTGCCAGCAACCCCCAGGCGACTAGATACGAGACCCAGTACTTC
D gene: TRBD1; J gene: TRBJ2-3; clone size: NA; V gene: TRBV7-2; CDR3 protein: CASSLDVTGSDTQYF; CDR3 DNA: TGTGCCAGCAGCTTAGATGTGACAGGGTCAGATACGCAGTATTTT
D gene: NA; J gene: TRBJ2-7; clone size: NA; V gene: TRBV18; CDR3 protein: CASSHGQTGHSYEQYF; CDR3 DNA: TGTGCCAGCTCACACGGACAGACCGGGCACTCCTACGAGCAGTACTTC
D gene: TRBD1; J gene: TRBJ1-1; clone size: NA; V gene: TRBV10-3; CDR3 protein: CAISGTGETEAFF; CDR3 DNA: TGTGCCATCAGTGGGACAGGGGAGACTGAAGCTTTCTTT
D gene: NA; J gene: TRBJ1-1; clone size: many; V gene: TRBV2; CDR3 protein: CASSKRLGDTEAFF; CDR3 DNA: TGTGCCAGCAGCAAGAGGTTGGGGGACACTGAAGCTTTCTTT
D gene: NA; J gene: TRBJ2-7; clone size: once; V gene: TRBV27; CDR3 protein: CASSLGHLYEQYF; CDR3 DNA: TGTGCCAGCAGTTTAGGACACCTCTACGAGCAGTACTTC
D gene: NA; J gene: TRBJ2-3; clone size: once; V gene: TRBV5-1; CDR3 protein: CASSPLPGPSTDTQYF; CDR3 DNA: TGCGCCAGCAGCCCCCTGCCGGGGCCTAGCACAGATACGCAGTATTTT
D gene: TRBD1; J gene: TRBJ1-2; clone size: once; V gene: TRBV19; CDR3 protein: CASGDRGPGGYTF; CDR3 DNA: TGTGCCAGTGGAGACAGGGGGCCGGGCGGCTACACCTTC
D gene: TRBD1; J gene: TRBJ1-1; clone size: few; V gene: TRBV7-9; CDR3 protein: CASSPEGAWAEAFF; CDR3 DNA: TGTGCCAGCAGCCCCGAGGGGGCGTGGGCTGAAGCTTTCTTT
D gene: NA; J gene: TRBJ2-7; clone size: many; V gene: TRBV21-1; CDR3 protein: CASSNHLQGAGEQYF; CDR3 DNA: TGTGCCAGCAGCAACCACTTACAGGGGGCTGGGGAGCAGTACTTC
D gene: NA; J gene: TRBJ1-1; clone size: NA; V gene: TRBV29-1; CDR3 protein: CSSGMVDAEAFF; CDR3 DNA: TGCAGCTCCGGGATGGTGGACGCTGAAGCTTTCTTT
D gene: TRBD2; J gene: TRBJ2-1; clone size: NA; V gene: TRBV6-1; CDR3 protein: CASSERVTSGTSRNEQFF; CDR3 DNA: TGTGCCAGCAGTGAAAGGGTGACTAGCGGGACCAGCAGGAATGAGCAGTTCTTC
D gene: NA; J gene: TRBJ1-1; clone size: NA; V gene: TRBV6-5; CDR3 protein: CASSPTWDGRSEAFF; CDR3 DNA: TGTGCCAGCAGTCCTACCTGGGACGGACGGAGTGAAGCTTTCTTT
D gene: TRBD2; J gene: TRBJ2-1; clone size: NA; V gene: TRBV6-6; CDR3 protein: CASSYGQWGGQFF; CDR3 DNA: TGTGCCAGCAGCTACGGGCAGTGGGGGGGGCAGTTCTTC
D gene: NA; J gene: TRBJ1-2; clone size: NA; V gene: TRBV30; CDR3 protein: CAWSSGGRGYTF; CDR3 DNA: TGTGCCTGGAGTTCGGGAGGGAGAGGCTACACCTTC
D gene: TRBD1; J gene: TRBJ1-5; clone size: NA; V gene: TRBV28; CDR3 protein: CASRTGGSQPQHF; CDR3 DNA: TGTGCCAGCAGGACAGGGGGAAGTCAGCCCCAGCATTTT
D gene: NA; J gene: TRBJ1-1; clone size: NA; V gene: TRBV15; CDR3 protein: CATSRDLGSRNTEAFF; CDR3 DNA: TGTGCCACCAGCAGAGATTTGGGCAGCCGAAACACTGAAGCTTTCTTT
D gene: NA; J gene: TRBJ2-3; clone size: NA; V gene: TRBV11-2; CDR3 protein: CASSPGRTDTQYF; CDR3 DNA: TGTGCCAGCAGCCCCGGACGCACAGATACGCAGTATTTT
D gene: NA; J gene: TRBJ2-7; clone size: NA; V gene: TRBV3-1/TRBV3-2; CDR3 protein: CASSQSGEQYF; CDR3 DNA: TGTGCCAGCAGCCAATCGGGCGAGCAGTACTTC